Below, 19 T cell receptor beta chains from the same sample are listed, as sequenced in a study of blood T cell repertoires in COVID-19. Using immunoSEQ multiplex PCR, the repertoire was profiled, and TCRdb retains in-frame clones only, with some absent. Among fewer than 700,000 clones listed, around 90% were seen once. The sequenced sample consisted of peripheral blood. These receptors originate from a woman in her forties or fifties with COVID-19, enrolled during active disease.

CDR3 sequence reads: CASSSRGPSFYEQYF. The CDR3 nucleotides are TGTGCCAGCAGCTCCAGGGGTCCCTCCTTCTACGAGCAGTACTTC. V is TRBV7-9 and J is TRBJ2-7; a weak D match, TRBD1 (6 bases). The CDR3 is 15 amino acids. Germline V gives CDR1 SEHNR, CDR2 FQNEAQ (reference sequence). Trimming took 4 bases from V and 3 from J, leaving 16 bases between them.

The genes are TRBV28 and TRBJ2-2; TRBD1 is a possible D gene (6 bases). The CDR3 is 12 residues long. Germline CDR1 reads MDHEN; CDR2 reads SYDVKM. V lost 5 bases to trimming and J lost 6 bases, with 7 bases between them. The CDR3 region is CASSPGAGELFF. CDR3 bases: TGTGCCAGCAGTCCAGGGGCCGGGGAGCTGTTTTTT.

This chain connects TRBV5-1 to TRBJ2-7, with D possibly matching TRBD2 (7 bases). In germline, CDR1 is SGHRS, CDR2 YFSETQ. This CDR3 region has 14 residues. Trimming left V 4 bases short and J 5 bases short, with 16 bases between. The CDR3 DNA follows: TGCGCCAGCAGCCAGGAGGGGGGGCCAAACGAGCAGTACTTC. Protein sequence: CASSQEGGPNEQYF.

The chain recombines TRBV7-9 with TRBJ2-7; 8 bases line up with TRBD1. Germline trimming cut 5 bases from V and 7 bases from J; bases unmatched to any gene: 10. This CDR3 comprises 14 residues. The germline V gene encodes CDR1 SEHNR and CDR2 FQNEAQ (reference sequence). This CDR3 is CASSVGQGGGEQYF. CDR3 nucleotides: TGTGCCAGCAGCGTAGGACAGGGTGGTGGGGAGCAGTACTTC.

This clone showed up just a few times. The chain recombines TRBV6-6 with TRBJ2-5, with TRBD2 as a possible D gene (6 bases). Per the germline V gene, CDR1 is MNHNY and CDR2 is SVGAGI (reference sequence). There are 14 residues in the CDR3. V was trimmed by 5 bases and J by 4 bases, leaving 14 bases between them. The CDR3 here is CASSQRGGGETQYF. The CDR3 DNA sequence: TGTGCCAGCAGTCAAAGGGGAGGCGGAGAGACCCAGTACTTC.

The CDR3 nucleotides are TGCGCCAGCAGCTTGGACATCGGGGCTAACTATGGCTACACCTTC. Amino acids: CASSLDIGANYGYTF. This rearrangement joins TRBV5-1 to TRBJ1-2; D gene unclear. Germline lookup yields CDR1 SGHRS and CDR2 YFSETQ. Between the trimmed V and J ends, which lost 0 bases and 0 bases, there was a span of 9 bases. This CDR3 region has 15 residues.

The CDR3, as DNA: TGTGCCAGCAGCTTTGGGGGGGTAATAAATGAGCAGTTCTTC. It specifies CASSFGGVINEQFF. J is TRBJ2-1 and V is TRBV3-1 (or the pseudogene TRBV3-2); the match to TRBD2 covers 7 bases. V trimming: 5 bases; J trimming: 7 bases; junction bases outside the gene matches: 8. The length of the CDR3 is 14 residues. CDR1 is LGHDT and CDR2 is YNNKEL in the germline V gene (reference sequence).

The J gene is TRBJ2-3, the V gene TRBV3-1 (or the pseudogene TRBV3-2); no definite D call. Trimming shortened V by 0 bases and J by 1 base, and 8 bases separated the two germline ends. Germline V gene sequence: CDR1 LGHDT, CDR2 YNNKEL (reference sequence). CDR3 length: 15 amino acids. CDR3: CASSQDVRGTDTQYF. The CDR3 DNA is TGTGCCAGCAGCCAAGACGTACGGGGCACAGATACGCAGTATTTT.

This rearrangement joins TRBV3-1 (or the pseudogene TRBV3-2) to TRBJ2-7; 9 nucleotides match TRBD1. The CDR3 covers 16 residues. J lost 4 bases, V lost 4 bases, and 11 bases had no gene match. The germline V gene encodes CDR1 LGHDT and CDR2 YNNKEL (reference sequence). CDR3 DNA: TGTGCCAGCAGCCGGATTGGCGGGACAGGGTCATACGAGCAGTACTTC. Its protein is CASSRIGGTGSYEQYF.

DNA for the CDR3: TGTGCCAGCAGAACACCCAACTACGAGCAGTACTTC. This encodes CASRTPNYEQYF. This chain joins TRBV28 and TRBJ2-7; D call uncertain. V was pared by 6 bases and J by 3 bases, with 9 bases between. The CDR3 contains 12 residues. Germline CDR1 MDHEN, CDR2 SYDVKM. The full variable domain, with the rest looked up from reference TRBV28 and TRBJ2-7, is DVKVTQSSRYLVKRTGEKVFLECVQDMDHENMFWYRQDPGLGLRLIYFSYDVKMKEKGDIPEGYSVSREKKERFSLILESASTNQTSMYLCASRTPNYEQYFGPGTRLTVT.

This clone was seen a few times. The chain carries TRBV11-2 and TRBJ1-6; no clear D gene. The CDR3 length is 14 residues. CDR1 is SGHAT, CDR2 FQNNGV, per germline. Deletions cut 2 bases from V and 8 bases from J, with 10 bases between. CDR3 nucleotides: TGTGCCAGCAGCTTAATGGTCGGGGATTCACCCCTCCACTTT. Translating it yields CASSLMVGDSPLHF.

This chain connects TRBV10-3 to TRBJ1-2; tentative D call: TRBD1 (6 bases). Trimming stripped 4 bases from V and 4 bases from J, with 13 bases between. CDR1 is ENHRY and CDR2 is SYGVKD in the germline V gene. This CDR3 is 14 amino acids long. CDR3 DNA sequence: TGTGCCATCAGTGGCCAGGGGACCTCCTATGGCTACACCTTC. It is translated as CAISGQGTSYGYTF.

V gene TRBV5-1 combines with J gene TRBJ2-1, with 11 nucleotides matching TRBD1. With 5 bases clipped from V and 7 bases from J, the junction kept 5 bases outside the gene matches. The CDR3 sequence is 14 residues long. Germline lookup yields CDR1 SGHRS and CDR2 YFSETQ. CDR3 bases: TGCGCCAGCAGGTGGACAGGGGGCGAGAATGAGCAGTTCTTC. It is translated as CASRWTGGENEQFF.

The chain uses TRBV7-9 and TRBJ2-7; 12 bases are shared with TRBD2. Germline V lookup: CDR1 SEHNR, CDR2 FQNEAQ (reference sequence). The CDR3 length is 19 residues. V dropped 1 base and J dropped 0; count of bases not matched to a gene: 10. CDR3: CASSLGLWTSGAPSYEQYF. As DNA, the CDR3 is TGTGCCAGCAGCTTAGGGCTGTGGACTAGCGGGGCCCCCTCCTACGAGCAGTACTTC.

With respect to this clone: The identical CDR3 is also encoded by other nucleotide sequences in the sample. The V call is TRBV18, the J call TRBJ1-1; D may be TRBD1 (5 bases). CDR1 is KGHSH, CDR2 LQKENI, per germline. Between the trimmed V and J ends, which lost 2 bases and 4 bases, there was a span of 8 bases. This CDR3 is 13 amino acids long. The DNA for the CDR3 is TGTGCCAGCTCACCAAGGCAGGGCACTGAAGCTTTCTTT. Its translation: CASSPRQGTEAFF.

The rearrangement links TRBV2 to TRBJ1-1, with no clear D. This CDR3 contains 12 residues. Between the trimmed V and J ends, which lost 7 bases and 3 bases, there was a span of 9 bases. Germline V gene data show CDR1 as SNHLY and CDR2 as FYNNEI. The CDR3 reads CASIFNHTEAFF. For the CDR3, the DNA is TGTGCCAGCATCTTTAATCACACTGAAGCTTTCTTT.

The genes are TRBV29-1 and TRBJ2-7; tentatively, D is TRBD2 (6 bases). V was shortened by 4 bases and J by 6 bases, with 16 bases between the two germline ends. Germline loops: CDR1 SQVTM, CDR2 ANQGSEA. There are 13 residues in the CDR3. CDR3 sequence (DNA): TGCAGCGTTGGCGGGGTCCTACTGAGCGAGCAGTACTTC. Amino acids: CSVGGVLLSEQYF.

V is TRBV5-1 and J is TRBJ1-1; D is undetermined. In germline, CDR1 is SGHRS, CDR2 YFSETQ. The CDR3 is made up of 15 amino acids. Deletions cut 4 bases from V and 2 bases from J, with 15 bases between. CDR3 sequence reads: CASSPSEVPNTEAFF. Written as DNA, the CDR3 is TGCGCCAGCAGCCCCAGCGAGGTACCTAACACTGAAGCTTTCTTT.

This rearrangement joins TRBV29-1 to TRBJ2-7; TRBD1 aligns across 8 bases. From germline, CDR1 is SQVTM and CDR2 ANQGSEA. This CDR3 contains 15 residues. Trimming at V came to 0 bases and at J to 3 bases, leaving 7 bases not matched to a gene. The CDR3 sequence: CSVEDGDRINYEQYF. CDR3 DNA: TGCAGCGTTGAAGATGGGGACAGGATCAACTACGAGCAGTACTTC.